This T cell receptor beta chain stems from a study of T cells in Graves' hyperthyroidism and ophthalmopathy. TCR beta CDR3 sequences were amplified from RNA transcripts. HTBI primers drove first-round RT-PCR of the TCR CDR3. TCRdb independently ran MiXCR on the multiplex PCR reads; one entry per CDR3 protein. The table shows under 250,000 distinct CDR3 sequences, with around 24% occurring only once. CDR1 SGHTA and CDR2 FQGNSA come from the germline V gene. CDR3 length: 15 amino acids. V lost 5 bases and J lost 1; bases outside the gene matches: 7. V and J are TRBV7-2 and TRBJ2-7; 8 positions match TRBD2. This clonotype was obtained from a woman in her thirties or forties with Graves' ophthalmopathy. Sequences were obtained from blood. This chain's CDR3 is CASSRTTSASYEQYF. CDR3 nucleotide sequence: TGTGCCAGCAGCCGAACGACTAGCGCTTCCTACGAGCAGTACTTC. Full variable domain (rest looked up from reference TRBV7-2 and TRBJ2-7): GAGVSQSPSNKVTEKGKDVELRCDPISGHTALYWYRQSLGQGLEFLIYFQGNSAPDKSGLPSDRFSAERTGGSVSTLTIQRTQQEDSAVYLCASSRTTSASYEQYFGPGTRLTVT.